This T cell receptor beta chain is from a study of identical twins. Germline V gene lookup returns CDR1 SQVTM and CDR2 ANQGSEA. The CDR3 runs 14 residues. Between the trimmed V and J ends, which lost 1 base and 0 bases, there was a span of 7 bases. This clonotype showed up many times. The authors used template switching to add a universal primer site and gave cDNA unique molecular identifiers. TCRdb passed the 5' RACE reads through MiXCR, listing each CDR3 protein once. Among some 710,000 distinct CDR3 sequences listed, 5.5% to 7.5% were seen once. This chain uses TRBV29-1 with TRBJ2-1; D not resolved. The source is a man between 18 and 29 years old in good health. The sample comprised naive T cells sorted from blood. The CDR3 DNA sequence: TGCAGCGTTGAAGGGGTCGGCTCCTACAATGAGCAGTTCTTC. Protein sequence: CSVEGVGSYNEQFF.